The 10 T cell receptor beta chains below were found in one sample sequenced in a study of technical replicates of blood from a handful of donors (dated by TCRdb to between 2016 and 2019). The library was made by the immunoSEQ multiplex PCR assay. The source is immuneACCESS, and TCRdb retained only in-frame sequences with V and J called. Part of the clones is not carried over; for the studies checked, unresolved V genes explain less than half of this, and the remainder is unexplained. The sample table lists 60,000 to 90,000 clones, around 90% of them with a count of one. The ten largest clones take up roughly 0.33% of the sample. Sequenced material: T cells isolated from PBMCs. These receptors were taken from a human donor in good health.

DNA for the CDR3: TGCGCCAGCAGTCAATCGACCAGGACGCAGTATTTT. This encodes CASSQSTRTQYF. The chain uses TRBV23-1 and TRBJ2-3; D not certain. TRBV23-1 is flagged as an ORF with uncertain function. Between the trimmed V and J ends, which lost 0 bases and 9 bases, there was a span of 7 bases. The CDR3 loop spans 12 amino acids.

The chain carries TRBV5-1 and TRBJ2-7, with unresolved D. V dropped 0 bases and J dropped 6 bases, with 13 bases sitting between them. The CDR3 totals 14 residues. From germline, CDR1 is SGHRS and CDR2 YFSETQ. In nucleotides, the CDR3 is TGCGCCAGCAGCTTGGTTTTATTGTCCGGCGAGCAGTACTTC. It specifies CASSLVLLSGEQYF.

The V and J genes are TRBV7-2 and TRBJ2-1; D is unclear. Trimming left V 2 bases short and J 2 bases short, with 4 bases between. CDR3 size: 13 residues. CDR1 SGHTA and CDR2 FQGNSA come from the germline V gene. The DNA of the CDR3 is TGTGCCAGCAGCTTACTCGCCTACAATGAGCAGTTCTTC. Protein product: CASSLLAYNEQFF.

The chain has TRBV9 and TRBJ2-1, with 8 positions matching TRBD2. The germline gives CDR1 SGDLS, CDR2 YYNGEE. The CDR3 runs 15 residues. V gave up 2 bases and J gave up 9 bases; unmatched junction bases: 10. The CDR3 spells CASSVWDSGIGEQFF. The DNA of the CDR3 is TGTGCCAGCAGCGTCTGGGATAGCGGGATTGGTGAGCAGTTCTTC.

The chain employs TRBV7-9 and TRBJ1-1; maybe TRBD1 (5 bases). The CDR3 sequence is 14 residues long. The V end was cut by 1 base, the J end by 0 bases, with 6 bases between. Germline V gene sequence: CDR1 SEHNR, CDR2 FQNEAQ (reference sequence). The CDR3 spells CASSLGGVNTEAFF. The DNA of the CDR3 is TGTGCCAGCAGCTTAGGGGGGGTGAACACTGAAGCTTTCTTT. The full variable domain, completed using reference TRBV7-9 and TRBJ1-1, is DTGVSQNPRHKITKRGQNVTFRCDPISEHNRLYWYRQTLGQGPEFLTYFQNEAQLEKSRLLSDRFSAERPKGSFSTLEIQRTEQGDSAMYLCASSLGGVNTEAFFGQGTRLTVV.

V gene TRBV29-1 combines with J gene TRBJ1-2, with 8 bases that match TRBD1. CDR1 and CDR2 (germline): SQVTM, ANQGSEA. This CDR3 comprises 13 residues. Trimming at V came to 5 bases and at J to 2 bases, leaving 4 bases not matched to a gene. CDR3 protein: CSVRTGMNYGYTF. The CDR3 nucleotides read TGCAGCGTTCGGACAGGGATGAACTATGGCTACACCTTC.

The CDR3 loop is CASSLPGGPDTQYF. The DNA of the CDR3 is TGTGCCAGCAGCCTCCCGGGGGGTCCAGATACGCAGTATTTT. The rearrangement links TRBV28 to TRBJ2-3; TRBD2 aligns across 7 bases. CDR1 is MDHEN and CDR2 is SYDVKM in the germline V gene. V shed 6 bases and J 4 bases; nucleotides not matched to a gene: 7. The CDR3 is 14 amino acids.

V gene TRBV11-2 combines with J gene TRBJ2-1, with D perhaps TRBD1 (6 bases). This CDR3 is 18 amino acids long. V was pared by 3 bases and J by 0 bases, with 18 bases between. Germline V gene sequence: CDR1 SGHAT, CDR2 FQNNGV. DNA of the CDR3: TGTGCCAGCAGCTTCAGACAGGCAGACCAAAACTCCTACAATGAGCAGTTCTTC. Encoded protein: CASSFRQADQNSYNEQFF. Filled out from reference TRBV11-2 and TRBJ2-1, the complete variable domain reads EAGVAQSPRYKIIEKRQSVAFWCNPISGHATLYWYQQILGQGPKLLIQFQNNGVVDDSQLPKDRFSAERLKGVDSTLKIQPAKLEDSAVYLCASSFRQADQNSYNEQFFGPGTRLTVL.

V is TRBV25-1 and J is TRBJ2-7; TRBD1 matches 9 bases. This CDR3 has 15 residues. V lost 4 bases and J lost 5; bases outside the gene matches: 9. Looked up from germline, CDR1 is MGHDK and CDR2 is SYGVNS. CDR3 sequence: CASSAGGTGYHEQYF. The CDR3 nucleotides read TGTGCCAGCAGTGCAGGCGGGACAGGGTACCACGAGCAGTACTTC.

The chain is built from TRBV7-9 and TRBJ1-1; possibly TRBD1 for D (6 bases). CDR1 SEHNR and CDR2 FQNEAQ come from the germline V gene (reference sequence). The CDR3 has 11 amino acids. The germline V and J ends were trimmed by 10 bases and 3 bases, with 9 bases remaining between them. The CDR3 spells CATYRDTEAFF. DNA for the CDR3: TGTGCCACATACAGGGACACTGAAGCTTTCTTT.